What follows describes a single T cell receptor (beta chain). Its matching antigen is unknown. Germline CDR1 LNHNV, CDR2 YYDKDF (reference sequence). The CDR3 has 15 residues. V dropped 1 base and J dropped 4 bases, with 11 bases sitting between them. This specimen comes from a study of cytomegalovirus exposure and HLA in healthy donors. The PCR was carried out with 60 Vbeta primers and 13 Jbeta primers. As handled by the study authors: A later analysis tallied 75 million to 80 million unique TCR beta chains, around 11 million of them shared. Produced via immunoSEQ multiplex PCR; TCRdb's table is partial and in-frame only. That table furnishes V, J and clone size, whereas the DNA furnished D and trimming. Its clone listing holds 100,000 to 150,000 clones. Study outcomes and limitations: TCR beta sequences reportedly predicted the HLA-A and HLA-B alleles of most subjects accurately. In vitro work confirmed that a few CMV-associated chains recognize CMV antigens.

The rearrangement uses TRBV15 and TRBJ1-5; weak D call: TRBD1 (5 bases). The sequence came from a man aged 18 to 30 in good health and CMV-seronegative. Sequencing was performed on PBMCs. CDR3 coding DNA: TGTGCCACCAGCAGAGGGGACGGGAGGAATCAGCCCCAGCATTTT. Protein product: CATSRGDGRNQPQHF.